The rows below give T cell receptor beta chains drawn from one sample of a study of CD8 T cells in ankylosing spondylitis. TCRdb analysed the 5' RACE reads with MiXCR anew, one entry per CDR3 protein. The sample includes a few hundred thousand distinct CDR3 sequences, around 24% of them seen just once. Material for sequencing was blood, either unsorted or a sorted T cell fraction (not recorded which). Receptor source: a male donor with ankylosing spondylitis. CDR3s include the opening cysteine and the closing phenylalanine or tryptophan. Each record gives: CDR3 length, D gene, clone size, J gene, V gene, CDR3 protein, CDR3 DNA. The D gene is left open where the match is weak. The listing skips clone size in some rows; elsewhere it reads once, few, many or a size class.

length: 16
D: .
size: .
J: TRBJ2-4
V: TRBV6-1
CDR3: CASSEVGAGEENIQYF
DNA: TGTGCCAGCAGTGAAGTGGGGGCAGGTGAGGAGAACATTCAGTACTTC

length: 16
D: TRBD2
size: few
J: TRBJ2-1
V: TRBV20-1
CDR3: CSATPFGRGIYNEQFF
DNA: TGCAGTGCTACTCCTTTTGGGCGGGGGATCTACAATGAGCAGTTCTTC

length: 19
D: TRBD1
size: .
J: TRBJ1-2
V: TRBV2
CDR3: CASRTGTGTKGAANYGYTF
DNA: TGTGCCAGCAGAACCGGGACAGGGACTAAGGGGGCGGCTAACTATGGCTACACCTTC

length: 15
D: TRBD1
size: .
J: TRBJ2-3
V: TRBV28
CDR3: CASSSPGQALDTQYF
DNA: TGTGCCAGCAGTTCGCCGGGACAGGCCTTAGATACGCAGTATTTT

length: 16
D: TRBD2
size: .
J: TRBJ2-3
V: TRBV4-3
CDR3: CASSQAGLAGTDTQYF
DNA: TGCGCCAGCAGCCAAGCGGGACTAGCGGGCACAGATACGCAGTATTTT

length: 18
D: .
size: few
J: TRBJ2-1
V: TRBV20-1
CDR3: CSARDRRSQTRSSNEQFF
DNA: TGCAGTGCTAGAGATAGACGATCGCAGACGAGATCGAGCAATGAGCAGTTCTTC

length: 14
D: TRBD1
size: few
J: TRBJ2-7
V: TRBV7-8
CDR3: CASSLEGQGGKQYF
DNA: TGTGCCAGCAGCCTCGAGGGACAGGGGGGCAAGCAGTACTTC

length: 16
D: TRBD2
size: .
J: TRBJ2-3
V: TRBV25-1
CDR3: CASSEYLLAGADTQYF
DNA: TGTGCCAGCAGTGAATATCTACTAGCGGGAGCCGATACGCAGTATTTT

length: 13
D: .
size: .
J: TRBJ1-4
V: TRBV5-6
CDR3: CASSLYAGEKLFF
DNA: TGTGCCAGCAGCTTGTATGCGGGTGAAAAACTGTTTTTT

length: 12
D: .
size: .
J: TRBJ1-5
V: TRBV9
CDR3: CASGTYNQPQHF
DNA: TGTGCCTCCGGGACTTACAATCAGCCCCAGCATTTT

length: 14
D: .
size: few
J: TRBJ2-1
V: TRBV29-1
CDR3: CSVERPAPYNEQFF
DNA: TGCAGCGTTGAACGGCCCGCGCCCTACAATGAGCAGTTCTTC

length: 12
D: TRBD1
size: once
J: TRBJ2-7
V: TRBV7-3
CDR3: CARRQGIHEQYF
DNA: TGTGCCAGACGACAGGGCATCCACGAGCAGTACTTC

length: 18
D: .
size: .
J: TRBJ2-3
V: TRBV4-1
CDR3: CASSQEPPRAAGVNTQYF
DNA: TGCGCCAGCAGCCAAGAACCACCCAGGGCCGCCGGTGTGAATACGCAGTATTTT

length: 14
D: .
size: .
J: TRBJ2-5
V: TRBV9
CDR3: CASSVGSIEETQYF
DNA: TGTGCCAGCAGCGTAGGTAGTATCGAAGAGACCCAGTACTTC

length: 16
D: TRBD1
size: many
J: TRBJ1-2
V: TRBV20-1
CDR3: CSAAGTGLMSVYGYTF
DNA: TGCAGTGCAGCCGGGACAGGCCTTATGTCGGTTTATGGCTACACCTTC

length: 18
D: TRBD2
size: .
J: TRBJ2-3
V: TRBV11-1
CDR3: CASSSRPTATSGTDTQYF
DNA: TGTGCCAGCAGCTCCCGCCCGACCGCTACTAGCGGCACAGATACGCAGTATTTT

length: 17
D: TRBD2
size: .
J: TRBJ2-2
V: TRBV7-3
CDR3: CASSLFPSGSGTGELFF
DNA: TGTGCCAGCAGCTTATTCCCTAGCGGGAGTGGCACCGGGGAGCTGTTTTTT

length: 14
D: .
size: .
J: TRBJ2-5
V: TRBV2
CDR3: CASSEGNSPETQYF
DNA: TGTGCCAGCAGTGAGGGAAATAGTCCAGAGACCCAGTACTTC

length: 11
D: .
size: few
J: TRBJ1-1
V: TRBV29-1
CDR3: CSGTGFTEAFF
DNA: TGCAGCGGTACAGGGTTTACTGAAGCTTTCTTT

length: 11
D: .
size: .
J: TRBJ2-3
V: TRBV29-1
CDR3: CSVELKDTQYF
DNA: TGCAGCGTTGAGTTAAAAGATACGCAGTATTTT

length: 11
D: .
size: many
J: TRBJ2-1
V: TRBV28
CDR3: CAGKGGDEQFF
DNA: TGTGCCGGAAAGGGGGGGGATGAGCAGTTCTTC

length: 16
D: TRBD1
size: .
J: TRBJ2-2
V: TRBV3-1
CDR3: CASSPRGRGRTGELFF
DNA: TGTGCCAGCAGCCCTAGGGGCAGGGGGCGAACCGGGGAGCTGTTTTTT

length: 14
D: .
size: .
J: TRBJ2-5
V: TRBV15
CDR3: CATGGGPIQETQYF
DNA: TGTGCCACCGGGGGGGGCCCGATCCAAGAGACCCAGTACTTC